This T cell receptor beta chain was found in a study of blood T cell repertoires in COVID-19. Whole-study context: The cDNA or gDNA used as material had been derived from T cells, B-cell-depleted T cells, or PBMCs.

Those enrolled, adults aged roughly 18 to 89 years, came from some 25 US areas. Cohort 3 donors were reported recovered after two negative PCRs, clearance, or symptom resolution. In the original analysis: Using reference gene primer amplification, nucleated cell counts were estimated. Profiling relied on immunoSEQ multiplex PCR, and the TCRdb table lists in-frame clones only, not all of them. The DNA was the basis for D and trimming; V, J and clone size are from that table. The table has 310,000 or so clones, roughly 87% seen once. This CDR3 region has 14 residues. Per germline, CDR1 DFQATT and CDR2 SNEGSKA (reference sequence). Trimming pared 3 bases from V and 5 bases from J, leaving 14 bases between.

This chain links TRBV20-1 with TRBJ2-1, with D perhaps matching TRBD1 (5 bases). The sequenced material came from PBMCs or T cells enriched from blood (not recorded which). This receptor was identified in a woman aged 18-29 years who had recovered from COVID-19. The CDR3: CSASAPDRHNEQFF. CDR3 in DNA: TGCAGTGCTAGTGCTCCTGACAGACACAATGAGCAGTTCTTC.